Described below is a single T cell receptor beta chain sequence and its context. Its antigen is as yet unknown. This sample was taken from a study of T cell responses to AZD1222 COVID-19 vaccine. Germline V gene data show CDR1 as ENHRY and CDR2 as SYGVKD. This CDR3 is 18 amino acids long. The germline V and J ends were trimmed by 2 bases and 0 bases, with 17 bases remaining between them. Whole-study findings and limits: Unmutated variant regions are reportedly targeted by nearly half of spike-specific TCRs. Repertoires were collected only later (after the peak T cell response had occurred). Vaccine-associated CD4 TCRs spanned spike, dominant at 160-218 and 743-854.

Sequenced by immunoSEQ multiplex PCR; TCRdb stores in-frame clones only, minus some. The table shows roughly 100,000 clones, with 90% occurring only once. The sample in question was peripheral blood, obtained on day 0 of AZD1222 vaccination. The genes are TRBV10-3 and TRBJ1-5; TRBD1 might be the D (5 bases). The TCR sequence derives from an adult in good health. CDR3 sequence reads: CAISEPGQGTHSNQPQHF. The CDR3 region has the DNA TGTGCCATCAGTGAGCCAGGGCAGGGTACCCATAGCAATCAGCCCCAGCATTTT.